These 4 T cell receptor beta chains were all obtained from the same sample, sequenced in a study of blood T cell repertoires in COVID-19. Here immunoSEQ multiplex PCR was the method, and the copy in TCRdb shows in-frame clones only, minus some. The table records roughly 160,000 clones, about 84% of them present only once. The specimen sequenced was PBMCs or T cells enriched from blood (not recorded which). The receptors come from a man in his forties or fifties who had recovered from COVID-19.

In its sample, this clone was seen once. The chain couples TRBV12-3 or TRBV12-4 to TRBJ1-6; 9 bases align to TRBD1. The CDR3 contains 13 residues. Germline trimming cut 5 bases from V and 9 bases from J; bases unmatched to any gene: 2. The DNA for the CDR3 is TGTGCCAGCAGTGGGACAGGGAGTTCACCCCTCCACTTT. Its translation is CASSGTGSSPLHF.

The V call is TRBV14, the J call TRBJ2-7; possibly TRBD2 for D (7 bases). The CDR3 runs 16 residues. Per germline, CDR1 SGHDN and CDR2 FVKESK. The germline V and J ends were trimmed by 0 bases and 3 bases, with 15 bases remaining between them. Written as DNA, the CDR3 is TGTGCCAGCAGCCAAGAAAACGGGGGGCTAATCTACGAGCAGTACTTC. Residues: CASSQENGGLIYEQYF.

In DNA, the CDR3 is TGTGCCAGTAGTATAACAGGGTATGGCTACACCTTC. This codes for CASSITGYGYTF. The V call is TRBV19, the J call TRBJ1-2; possibly TRBD1 for D (6 bases). V lost 2 bases and J lost 5, with 6 bases in between. Germline V gene sequence: CDR1 LNHDA, CDR2 SQIVND (reference sequence). The CDR3 consists of 12 residues.

The gene calls are TRBV14 and TRBJ1-1; 12 bases are a match to TRBD1. CDR1 is SGHDN and CDR2 is FVKESK in the germline V gene. The CDR3 runs to 16 residues. The trim removed 4 bases at V and 0 bases at J, leaving 3 bases unmatched. In DNA form, the CDR3 reads TGTGCCAGCAGCCCGGGACAGGGGGCGATGAACACTGAAGCTTTCTTT. Protein product: CASSPGQGAMNTEAFF.